This T cell receptor beta chain emerged from a study of cytomegalovirus exposure and HLA in healthy donors. In its sample, this clone was seen once. With 60 Vbeta and 13 Jbeta primers, the PCR was carried out. Assay used: immunoSEQ multiplex PCR; TCRdb lists only in-frame clones, some missing. The data hold approximately 180,000 clones, with about 90% observed a single time. This CDR3 is built from 15 residues. Trimming removed 2 bases from V and 4 bases from J, with 12 bases in between. In germline, CDR1 is MNHEY, CDR2 SMNVEV (reference sequence). Everyone who donated was a healthy bone marrow donor. The material sequenced was PBMCs. The chain uses TRBV27 and TRBJ1-5, with D possibly matching TRBD1 (6 bases). The clonotype comes from a girl in the first two years of life in good health and CMV-seronegative. The CDR3 DNA is TGTGCCAGCAGTTTAGTAGGGAGGGGGAATCAGCCCCAGCATTTT. Translated, it gives CASSLVGRGNQPQHF.